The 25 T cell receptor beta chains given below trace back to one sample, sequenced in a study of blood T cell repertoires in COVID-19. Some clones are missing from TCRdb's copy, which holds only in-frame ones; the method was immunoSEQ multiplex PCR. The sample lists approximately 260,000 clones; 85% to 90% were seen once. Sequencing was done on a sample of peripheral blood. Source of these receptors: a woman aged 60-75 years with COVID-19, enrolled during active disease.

DNA for the CDR3: TGTGCCAGCAGCCCCCGGGGACTGTCCAATGAGCAGTTCTTC. Amino acid sequence: CASSPRGLSNEQFF. This sequence joins TRBV27 and TRBJ2-1; D is possibly TRBD2 (6 bases). V dropped 6 bases and J dropped 6 bases, with 15 bases sitting between them. This CDR3 is built from 14 residues. Germline V lookup: CDR1 MNHEY, CDR2 SMNVEV (reference sequence).

Here the CDR3 reads CASSLFGTGGEIDNSPLHF. CDR3 bases: TGTGCCAGCAGTTTATTTGGGACAGGAGGGGAAATTGATAATTCACCCCTCCACTTT. V gene TRBV27 combines with J gene TRBJ1-6; 8 bases map to TRBD1. The germline V gene has CDR1 MNHEY and CDR2 SMNVEV (reference sequence). V was pared by 1 base and J by 5 bases, with 13 bases of the junction left unmatched. The CDR3 has 19 amino acids.

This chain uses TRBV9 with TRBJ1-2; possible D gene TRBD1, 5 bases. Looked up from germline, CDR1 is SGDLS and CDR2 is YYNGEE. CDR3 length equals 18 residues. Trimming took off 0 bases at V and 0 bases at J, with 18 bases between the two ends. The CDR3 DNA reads TGTGCCAGCAGCGTAGGTGGGGGACTTCAGATACCTAACTATGGCTACACCTTC. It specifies CASSVGGGLQIPNYGYTF. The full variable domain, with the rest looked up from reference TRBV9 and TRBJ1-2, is DSGVTQTPKHLITATGQRVTLRCSPRSGDLSVYWYQQSLDQGLQFLIQYYNGEERAKGNILERFSAQQFPDLHSELNLSSLELGDSALYFCASSVGGGLQIPNYGYTFGSGTRLTVV.

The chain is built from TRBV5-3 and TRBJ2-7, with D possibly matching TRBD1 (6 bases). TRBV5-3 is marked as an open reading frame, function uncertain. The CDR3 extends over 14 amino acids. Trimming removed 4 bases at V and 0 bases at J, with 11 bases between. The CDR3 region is CARSLTGYSYEQYF. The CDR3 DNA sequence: TGTGCCAGAAGCCTAACAGGGTACTCCTACGAGCAGTACTTC.

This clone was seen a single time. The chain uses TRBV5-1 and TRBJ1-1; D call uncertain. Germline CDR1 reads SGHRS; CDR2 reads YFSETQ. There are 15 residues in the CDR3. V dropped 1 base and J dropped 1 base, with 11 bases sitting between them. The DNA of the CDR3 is TGCGCCAGCAGCTTGCCCTCGACTGGGAACACTGAAGCTTTCTTT. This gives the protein CASSLPSTGNTEAFF.

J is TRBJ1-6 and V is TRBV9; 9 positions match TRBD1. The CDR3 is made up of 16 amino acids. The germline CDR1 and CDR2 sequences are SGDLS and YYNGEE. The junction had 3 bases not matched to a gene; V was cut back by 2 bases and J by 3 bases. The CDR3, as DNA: TGTGCCAGCAGCGTGGGGACAGGGAGCTATAATTCACCCCTCCACTTT. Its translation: CASSVGTGSYNSPLHF. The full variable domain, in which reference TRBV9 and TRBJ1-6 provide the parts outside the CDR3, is DSGVTQTPKHLITATGQRVTLRCSPRSGDLSVYWYQQSLDQGLQFLIQYYNGEERAKGNILERFSAQQFPDLHSELNLSSLELGDSALYFCASSVGTGSYNSPLHFGNGTRLTVT.

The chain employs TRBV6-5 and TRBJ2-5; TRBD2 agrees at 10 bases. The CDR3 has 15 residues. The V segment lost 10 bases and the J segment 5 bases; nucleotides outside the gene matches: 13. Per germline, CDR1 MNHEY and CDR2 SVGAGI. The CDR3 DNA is TGTGCCACCCGGGGTATAGCGGGGGGTATGGAGACCCAGTACTTC. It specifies CATRGIAGGMETQYF.

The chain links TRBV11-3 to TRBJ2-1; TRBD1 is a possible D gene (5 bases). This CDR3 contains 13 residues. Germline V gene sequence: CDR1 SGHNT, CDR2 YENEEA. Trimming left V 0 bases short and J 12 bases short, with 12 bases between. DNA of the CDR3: TGTGCCAGCAGCTTAGAAAGGGGAACTGGGCAGTTCTTC. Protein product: CASSLERGTGQFF.

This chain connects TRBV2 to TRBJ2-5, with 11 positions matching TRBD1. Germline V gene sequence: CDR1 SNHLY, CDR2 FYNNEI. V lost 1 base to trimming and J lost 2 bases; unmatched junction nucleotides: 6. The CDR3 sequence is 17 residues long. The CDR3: CASSEGGTGGIQETQYF. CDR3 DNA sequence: TGTGCCAGCAGTGAAGGGGGGACAGGGGGAATTCAAGAGACCCAGTACTTC.

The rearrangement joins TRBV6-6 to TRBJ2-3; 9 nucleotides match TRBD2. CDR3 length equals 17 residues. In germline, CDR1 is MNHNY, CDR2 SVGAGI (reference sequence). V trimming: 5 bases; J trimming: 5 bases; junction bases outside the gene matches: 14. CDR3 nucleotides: TGTGCCAGCAGTCAGCGGGGGGCCGGGAGCCACGGAGATACGCAGTATTTT. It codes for CASSQRGAGSHGDTQYF.

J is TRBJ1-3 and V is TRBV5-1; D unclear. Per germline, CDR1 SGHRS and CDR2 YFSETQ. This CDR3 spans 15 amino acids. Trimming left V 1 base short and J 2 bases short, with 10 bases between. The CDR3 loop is CASSLRRGTGNTIYF. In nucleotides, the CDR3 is TGCGCCAGCAGCTTGAGGCGCGGGACTGGAAACACCATATATTTT.

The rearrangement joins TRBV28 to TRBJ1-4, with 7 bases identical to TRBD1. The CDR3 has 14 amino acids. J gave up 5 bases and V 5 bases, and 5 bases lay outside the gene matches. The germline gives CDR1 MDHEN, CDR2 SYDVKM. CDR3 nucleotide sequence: TGTGCCAGCAGTCGGGACAGAGTCAATGAAAAACTGTTTTTT. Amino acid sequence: CASSRDRVNEKLFF.

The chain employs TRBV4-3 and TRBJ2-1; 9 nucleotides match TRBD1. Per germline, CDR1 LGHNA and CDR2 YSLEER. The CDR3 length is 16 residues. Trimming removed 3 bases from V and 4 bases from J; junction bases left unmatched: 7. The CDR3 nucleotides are TGCGCCAGCAGCCACGAGGCCGGGACAGGGTACAATGAGCAGTTCTTC. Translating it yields CASSHEAGTGYNEQFF.

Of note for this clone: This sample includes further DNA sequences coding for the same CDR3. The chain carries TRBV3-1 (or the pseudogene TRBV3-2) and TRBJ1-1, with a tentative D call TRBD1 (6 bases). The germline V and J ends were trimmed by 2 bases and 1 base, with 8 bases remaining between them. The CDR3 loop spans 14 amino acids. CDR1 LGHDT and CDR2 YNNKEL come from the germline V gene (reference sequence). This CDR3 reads CASSQLQGNTEAFF. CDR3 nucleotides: TGTGCCAGCAGCCAATTACAGGGGAACACTGAAGCTTTCTTT.

In nucleotides, the CDR3 is TGTGCCAGCTCACCGGCCAGGGAAACCGGCTACACCTTC. Its translation is CASSPARETGYTF. The chain combines TRBV18 with TRBJ1-2; possibly TRBD1 for D (5 bases). Germline V gene lookup returns CDR1 KGHSH and CDR2 LQKENI. The CDR3 spans 13 residues. The ends were cut back, 3 bases at V and 8 bases at J, with 13 bases in the middle.

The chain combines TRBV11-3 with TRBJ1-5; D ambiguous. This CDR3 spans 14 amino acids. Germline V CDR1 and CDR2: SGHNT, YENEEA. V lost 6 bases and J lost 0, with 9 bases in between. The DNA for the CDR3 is TGTGCCAGCAGTTACAGCTATAGCAATCAGCCCCAGCATTTT. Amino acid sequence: CASSYSYSNQPQHF.

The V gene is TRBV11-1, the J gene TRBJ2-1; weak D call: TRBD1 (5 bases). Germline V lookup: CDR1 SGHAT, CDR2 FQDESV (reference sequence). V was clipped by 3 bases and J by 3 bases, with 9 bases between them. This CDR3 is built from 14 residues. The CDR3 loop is CASSFRVNYNEQFF. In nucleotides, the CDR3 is TGTGCCAGCAGCTTCAGGGTCAACTACAATGAGCAGTTCTTC.

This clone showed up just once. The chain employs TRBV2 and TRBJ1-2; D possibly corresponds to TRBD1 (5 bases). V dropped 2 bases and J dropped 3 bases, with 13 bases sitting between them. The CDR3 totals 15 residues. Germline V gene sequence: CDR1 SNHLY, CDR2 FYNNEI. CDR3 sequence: CASSEWGISHYGYTF. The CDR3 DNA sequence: TGTGCCAGCAGTGAATGGGGCATAAGTCACTATGGCTACACCTTC.

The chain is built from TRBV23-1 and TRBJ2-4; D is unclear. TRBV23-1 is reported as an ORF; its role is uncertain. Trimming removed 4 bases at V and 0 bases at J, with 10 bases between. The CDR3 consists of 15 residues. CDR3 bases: TGCGCCAGCAGTCTCATACTTTTAGCCAAAAACATTCAGTACTTC. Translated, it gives CASSLILLAKNIQYF.

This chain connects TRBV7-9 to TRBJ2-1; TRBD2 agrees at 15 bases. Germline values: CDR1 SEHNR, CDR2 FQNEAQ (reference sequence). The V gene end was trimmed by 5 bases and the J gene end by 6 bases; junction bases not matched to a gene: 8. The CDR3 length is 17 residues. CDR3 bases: TGTGCCAGCAGCCCTCGTAGGACTAGCGGGGGGGGCAATGAGCAGTTCTTC. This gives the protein CASSPRRTSGGGNEQFF. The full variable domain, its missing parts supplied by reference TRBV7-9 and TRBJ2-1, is DTGVSQNPRHKITKRGQNVTFRCDPISEHNRLYWYRQTLGQGPEFLTYFQNEAQLEKSRLLSDRFSAERPKGSFSTLEIQRTEQGDSAMYLCASSPRRTSGGGNEQFFGPGTRLTVL.

The CDR3 is CASSYDTRGSTDTQYF. The CDR3 DNA reads as TGTGCCAGCAGTTACGATACGAGGGGGAGCACAGATACGCAGTATTTT. The chain combines TRBV6-6 with TRBJ2-3; tentative D call: TRBD1 (6 bases). This CDR3 region has 16 residues. V was clipped by 2 bases and J by 0 bases, with 12 bases between them. Germline V CDR1 and CDR2: MNHNY, SVGAGI (reference sequence).

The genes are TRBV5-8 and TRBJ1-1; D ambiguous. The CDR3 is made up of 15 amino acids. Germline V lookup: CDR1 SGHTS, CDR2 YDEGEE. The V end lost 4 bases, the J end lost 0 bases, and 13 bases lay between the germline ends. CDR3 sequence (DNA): TGTGCCAGCAGCACCTACGGAGTCATGAACACTGAAGCTTTCTTT. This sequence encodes CASSTYGVMNTEAFF.

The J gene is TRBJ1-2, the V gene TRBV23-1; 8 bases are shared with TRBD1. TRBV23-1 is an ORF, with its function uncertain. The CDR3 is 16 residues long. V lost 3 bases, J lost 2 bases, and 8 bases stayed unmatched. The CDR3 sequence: CASSHTLRTGNYGYTF. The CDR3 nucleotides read TGCGCCAGCAGTCACACCTTACGGACAGGGAACTATGGCTACACCTTC.

The CDR3 nucleotides read TGTGCCAGTAGTATTCCCGGACAGGCGTTTAACTATGGCTACACCTTC. Protein: CASSIPGQAFNYGYTF. The chain couples TRBV19 to TRBJ1-2, with TRBD1 identical over 7 bases. This CDR3 has 16 amino acids. Looked up from germline, CDR1 is LNHDA and CDR2 is SQIVND (reference sequence). With 3 bases clipped from V and 1 base from J, the junction kept 8 bases outside the gene matches.

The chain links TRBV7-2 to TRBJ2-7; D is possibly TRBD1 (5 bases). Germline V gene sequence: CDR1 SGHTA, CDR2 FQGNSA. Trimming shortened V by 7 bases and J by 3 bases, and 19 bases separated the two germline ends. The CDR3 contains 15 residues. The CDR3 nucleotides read TGTGCCAGCACCCTTCTTAGGGGTAAATTCTACGAGCAGTACTTC. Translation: CASTLLRGKFYEQYF.